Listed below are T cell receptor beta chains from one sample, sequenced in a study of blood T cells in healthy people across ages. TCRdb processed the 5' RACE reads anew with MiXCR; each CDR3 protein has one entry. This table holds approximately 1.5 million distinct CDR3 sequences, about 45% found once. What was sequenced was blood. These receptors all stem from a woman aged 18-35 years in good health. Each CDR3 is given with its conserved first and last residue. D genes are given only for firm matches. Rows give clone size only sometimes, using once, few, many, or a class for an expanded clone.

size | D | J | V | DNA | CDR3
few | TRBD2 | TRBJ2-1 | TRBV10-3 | TGTGCCATCAGTTCACTAGCGGGAGTAGGATACAATGAGCAGTTCTTC | CAISSLAGVGYNEQFF
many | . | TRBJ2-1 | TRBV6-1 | TGTGCCAGCAGTGAACTGGCGGGATTTTACAATGAGCAGTTCTTC | CASSELAGFYNEQFF
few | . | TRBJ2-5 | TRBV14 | TGTGCCAGCAGCCAAGATCACAGCTTTCTGGAGACCCAGTACTTC | CASSQDHSFLETQYF
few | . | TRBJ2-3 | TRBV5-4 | TGTGCCAGCAGCTTGAAGGGATGGGGTACGCAGTATTTT | CASSLKGWGTQYF
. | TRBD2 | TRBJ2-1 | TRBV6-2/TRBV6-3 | TGTGCCAGCAGGGTAGCGGGGGGTATCTACAATGAGCAGTTCTTC | CASRVAGGIYNEQFF
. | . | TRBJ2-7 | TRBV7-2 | TGTGCCAGCAGCCCCTGGAACGAGCAGTACTTC | CASSPWNEQYF
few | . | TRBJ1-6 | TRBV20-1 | TGCAGTGCTAGAGAGTCTAGGGTCTCACCCCTCCACTTT | CSARESRVSPLHF
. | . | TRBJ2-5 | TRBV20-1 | TGCAGTACACGGGACAGGACTAGAGAGCAGTACTTC | CSTRDRTREQYF
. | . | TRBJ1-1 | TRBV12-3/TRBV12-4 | TGTGCCAGCACCAAGTCGGGCACTGAAGCTTTCTTT | CASTKSGTEAFF
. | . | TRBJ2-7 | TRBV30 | TGTACCTGGAGTCCCGGGTACGAGCAGTACTTC | CTWSPGYEQYF
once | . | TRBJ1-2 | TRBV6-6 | TGTGCCAGCAGTTACTCTAAGGAAGCTAACTATGGCTACACCTTC | CASSYSKEANYGYTF
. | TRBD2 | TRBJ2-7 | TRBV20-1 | TGCAGTGCTAGTGGAGCCCTAGCGGGCTCCTACGAGCAGTACTTC | CSASGALAGSYEQYF
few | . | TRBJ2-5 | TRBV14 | TGTGCCAGCAGCCAAGACGGGGAGTACCAAGAGACCCAGTACTTC | CASSQDGEYQETQYF
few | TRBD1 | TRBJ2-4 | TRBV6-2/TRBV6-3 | TGTGCCAGCAGCCCGGGACAGGGTAGCCCGAAAGCCAAAAACATTCAGTACTTC | CASSPGQGSPKAKNIQYF
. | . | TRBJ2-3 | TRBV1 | TGCACCAGCAGCCAAGATGGGACTAGCGGCACAGATACGCAGTATTTT | CTSSQDGTSGTDTQYF
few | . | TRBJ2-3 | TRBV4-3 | TGCGCCAGCAGCCAAGATGCAGTCACAGATACGCAGTATTTT | CASSQDAVTDTQYF
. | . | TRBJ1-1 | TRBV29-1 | TGCAGCGTAGAACGGTTAGTCGGGGAAGCTTTCTTT | CSVERLVGEAFF
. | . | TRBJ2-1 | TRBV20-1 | TGCAGTGCCGCAGGGAGCTCCTACAATGAGCAGTTCTTC | CSAAGSSYNEQFF
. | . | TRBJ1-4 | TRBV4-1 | TGCGCCAGCAGCCCCAGGACATTTTTTGCTAATGAAAAACTGTTTTTT | CASSPRTFFANEKLFF
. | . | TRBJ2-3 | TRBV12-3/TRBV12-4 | TGTGCCAGCCTCCCGAGGGCCCTCCTCACAGATACGCAGTATTTT | CASLPRALLTDTQYF
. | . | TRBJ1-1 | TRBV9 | TGTGCCAGCAGCGCAGCCGGGACAAGAAACACTGAAGCTTTCTTT | CASSAAGTRNTEAFF
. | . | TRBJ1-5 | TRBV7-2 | TGTGCCAGCAGCTTAGCGAGAAAAGACGCGCCCCAGCATTTT | CASSLARKDAPQHF
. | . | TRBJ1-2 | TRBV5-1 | TGCGCCAGCAGCTTGGAGCGTTCGGGGTACTATGGCTACACCTTC | CASSLERSGYYGYTF
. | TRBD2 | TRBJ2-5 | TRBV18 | TGTGCCAGCTCACCACTCCTAGCGGGAGTCGAGGAGACCCAGTACTTC | CASSPLLAGVEETQYF
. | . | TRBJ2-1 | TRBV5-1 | TGCGCCAGCAGCTTGGTCGCCGCCCGGAATGAGCAGTTCTTC | CASSLVAARNEQFF
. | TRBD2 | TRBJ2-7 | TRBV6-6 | TGTGCCAGCAGTTACTCCATTAGCGGGGGAGCCTACGAGCAGTACTTC | CASSYSISGGAYEQYF
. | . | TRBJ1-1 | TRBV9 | TGTGCCAGCAGTGAAGACGGCGTGAACACTGAAGCTTTCTTT | CASSEDGVNTEAFF